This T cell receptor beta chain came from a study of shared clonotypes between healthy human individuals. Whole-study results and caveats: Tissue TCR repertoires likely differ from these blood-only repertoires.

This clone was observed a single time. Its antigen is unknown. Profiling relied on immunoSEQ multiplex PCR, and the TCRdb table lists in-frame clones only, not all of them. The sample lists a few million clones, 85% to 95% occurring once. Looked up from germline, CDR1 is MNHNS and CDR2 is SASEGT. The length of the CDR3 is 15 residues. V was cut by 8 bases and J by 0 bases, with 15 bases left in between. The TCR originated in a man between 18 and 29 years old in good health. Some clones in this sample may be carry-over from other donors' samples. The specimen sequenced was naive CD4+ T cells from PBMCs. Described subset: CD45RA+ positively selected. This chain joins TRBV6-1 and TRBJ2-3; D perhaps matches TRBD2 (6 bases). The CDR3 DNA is TGTGCCAGCGTCCGGACTATTACTAGCACAGATACGCAGTATTTT. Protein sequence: CASVRTITSTDTQYF.